The 5 T cell receptor beta chains below were found in one sample sequenced in a study of shared clonotypes between healthy human individuals. Terminally differentiated effector memory CD45RA+ cells were left out of the naive CD8 fraction, which was CD45RO-negative and positively selected for CCR7. Produced via immunoSEQ multiplex PCR; TCRdb's table is partial and in-frame only. Here the sample spans 600,000 or so clones, approximately 95% being singletons. The material sequenced was naive CD8+ T cells sorted from blood. These receptors all come from a woman in her 30s in good health.

The V gene is TRBV7-9, the J gene TRBJ1-1, with D maybe TRBD1 (6 bases). Germline loops: CDR1 SEHNR, CDR2 FQNEAQ (reference sequence). The CDR3 spans 13 residues. V was shortened by 5 bases and J by 5 bases, with 12 bases between the two germline ends. CDR3 in DNA: TGTGCCAGCAGCCCTGGGACATCTACTGAAGCTTTCTTT. Translated, it gives CASSPGTSTEAFF.

The rearrangement uses TRBV27 and TRBJ2-1; D uncertain. The germline V gene has CDR1 MNHEY and CDR2 SMNVEV (reference sequence). Trimming took off 2 bases at V and 8 bases at J, with 7 bases between the two ends. CDR3 length: 12 amino acids. The DNA of the CDR3 is TGTGCCAGCAGTTTAAGCGTCCATGAGCAGTTCTTC. Translated, it gives CASSLSVHEQFF.

The gene calls are TRBV9 and TRBJ2-7, with TRBD1 matching 10 bases. CDR1 is SGDLS and CDR2 is YYNGEE in the germline V gene. The J segment lost 6 bases and the V segment lost 4 bases, leaving 7 bases of the junction unmatched. The CDR3 consists of 14 residues. The CDR3 DNA reads TGTGCCAGCAGCCTATGGGACAGGGGTTCCGAGCAGTACTTC. This codes for CASSLWDRGSEQYF. Using reference TRBV9 and TRBJ2-7 for the parts outside the CDR3, the full variable domain is DSGVTQTPKHLITATGQRVTLRCSPRSGDLSVYWYQQSLDQGLQFLIQYYNGEERAKGNILERFSAQQFPDLHSELNLSSLELGDSALYFCASSLWDRGSEQYFGPGTRLTVT.

J is TRBJ2-1 and V is TRBV6-5; possible D gene TRBD2, 5 bases. This CDR3 is 13 amino acids long. Trimming left V 7 bases short and J 6 bases short, with 13 bases between. Germline lookup yields CDR1 MNHEY and CDR2 SVGAGI. CDR3 sequence reads: CASTDWRVNEQFF. The CDR3 DNA reads TGTGCCAGCACCGACTGGCGGGTCAATGAGCAGTTCTTC.

The chain couples TRBV6-1 to TRBJ1-2, with 7 bases identical to TRBD1. J gave up 3 bases and V 6 bases, and 4 bases lay outside the gene matches. Germline V gene sequence: CDR1 MNHNS, CDR2 SASEGT. The CDR3 covers 13 residues. DNA for the CDR3: TGTGCCAGCAGGGAGACAGGGTACTATGGCTACACCTTC. This encodes CASRETGYYGYTF.